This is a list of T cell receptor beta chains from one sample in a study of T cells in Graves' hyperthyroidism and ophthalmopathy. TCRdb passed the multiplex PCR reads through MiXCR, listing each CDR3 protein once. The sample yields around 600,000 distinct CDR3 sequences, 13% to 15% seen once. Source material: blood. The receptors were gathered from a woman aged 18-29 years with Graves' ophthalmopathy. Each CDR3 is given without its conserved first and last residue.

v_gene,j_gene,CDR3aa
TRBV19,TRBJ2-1,ASSALIVAGGHNEQF
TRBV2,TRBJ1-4,ASSEDRDRADEKLF
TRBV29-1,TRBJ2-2,SAPRAGTAGELF
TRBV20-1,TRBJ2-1,SARDKAGGTYNEQF
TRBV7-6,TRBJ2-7,ASSSRLGPYEQY
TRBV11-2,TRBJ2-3,ASSMMGASGVTDTQY
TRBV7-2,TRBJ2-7,ASSPGDRWGEQY
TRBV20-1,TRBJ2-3,SARGLASGYSTDTQY
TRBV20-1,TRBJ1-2,SAGPSLTGSDFGGYT
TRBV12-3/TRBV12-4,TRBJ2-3,ASSFSSGSRGWSGTQY
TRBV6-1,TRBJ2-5,ASRGGWGETQY
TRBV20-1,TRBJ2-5,SASPSGGYQETQY
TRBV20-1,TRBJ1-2,SATPGRYGYT
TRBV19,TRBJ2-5,ASSPYYGREGQSTQETQY
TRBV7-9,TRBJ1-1,ASSSDRGTEAF
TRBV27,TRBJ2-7,ASLRTSPPYEQY
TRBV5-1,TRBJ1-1,ASSLAEDMNTEAF
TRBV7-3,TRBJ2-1,ASSFPPEYNEQF
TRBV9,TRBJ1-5,ASSAGGVNQPQH
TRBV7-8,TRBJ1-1,ASSLTGGVEAF
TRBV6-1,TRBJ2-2,ASSGGIAGYTGELF
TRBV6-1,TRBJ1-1,ASTTGWNAEAF